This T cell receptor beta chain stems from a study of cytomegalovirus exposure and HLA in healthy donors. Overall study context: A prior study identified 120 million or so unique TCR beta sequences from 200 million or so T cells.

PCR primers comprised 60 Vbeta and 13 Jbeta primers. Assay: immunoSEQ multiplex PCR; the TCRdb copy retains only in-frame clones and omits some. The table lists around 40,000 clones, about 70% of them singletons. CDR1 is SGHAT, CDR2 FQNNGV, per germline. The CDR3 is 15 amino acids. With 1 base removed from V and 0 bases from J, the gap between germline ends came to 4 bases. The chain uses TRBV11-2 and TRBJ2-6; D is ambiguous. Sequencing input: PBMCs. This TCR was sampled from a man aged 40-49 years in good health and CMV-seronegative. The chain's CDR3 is CASSLAGSGANVLTF. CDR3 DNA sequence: TGTGCCAGCAGCTTAGCGGGCTCTGGGGCCAACGTCCTGACTTTC.